A single sample gave rise to the 25 T cell receptor beta chains below, sequenced in a study of shared clonotypes between healthy human individuals. Assay used: immunoSEQ multiplex PCR; TCRdb lists only in-frame clones, some missing. The table records 2.5 million or so clones, roughly 92% of them present only once. The sequenced material came from naive CD4+ T cells sorted from blood. Stated subset: CD45RA+ positively selected. These receptor sequences come from a man in his late teens or twenties in good health.

The DNA for the CDR3 is TGTGCCTGGAGTGGGAAGCGGAGACTAGCGGGAGCGAACACCGGGGAGCTGTTTTTT. Translation: CAWSGKRRLAGANTGELFF. The rearrangement uses TRBV30 and TRBJ2-2; 12 bases are shared with TRBD2. The CDR3 runs 19 residues. The germline V gene has CDR1 GTSNPN and CDR2 SVGIG (reference sequence). V was pared by 1 base and J by 0 bases, with 9 bases of the junction left unmatched.

The CDR3 is CASSSGQGYEQFF. CDR3 nucleotides: TGTGCCAGCAGTTCGGGACAGGGGTATGAGCAGTTCTTC. This chain links TRBV2 with TRBJ2-1, with 10 nucleotides matching TRBD1. CDR3 length: 13 residues. The J segment lost 8 bases and the V segment lost 5 bases, leaving 3 bases of the junction unmatched. CDR1 is SNHLY and CDR2 is FYNNEI in the germline V gene.

The V gene is TRBV5-1, the J gene TRBJ1-2, with a weak D call TRBD1 (6 bases). V was pared by 0 bases and J by 2 bases, with 11 bases between. The germline V gene encodes CDR1 SGHRS and CDR2 YFSETQ. This CDR3 spans 15 amino acids. The CDR3 reads CASSLGQVENYGYTF. The CDR3 DNA is TGCGCCAGCAGCTTGGGACAGGTCGAGAACTATGGCTACACCTTC.

This clone was detected once. The rearrangement links TRBV7-9 to TRBJ1-2; TRBD1 matches 7 bases. Unmatched junction bases numbered 7, after V lost 4 bases and J lost 5 bases. The CDR3 contains 14 residues. CDR1 is SEHNR and CDR2 is FQNEAQ in the germline V gene (reference sequence). The CDR3 nucleotides are TGTGCCAGCAGCTCGCCCGACAGGGCGTATGGCTACACCTTC. Its protein product is CASSSPDRAYGYTF.

This clone was seen just once. The chain uses TRBV10-3 and TRBJ2-3, with D hard to call. Germline CDR1 is ENHRY and CDR2 is SYGVKD. CDR3 length: 13 amino acids. V was pared by 4 bases and J by 1 base, with 6 bases between. Here the CDR3 reads CAISGTGTDTQYF. CDR3 DNA sequence: TGTGCCATCAGTGGGACCGGCACAGATACGCAGTATTTT.

The gene calls are TRBV23-1 and TRBJ2-7; D is unresolved. TRBV23-1 is an open reading frame, and its role is uncertain. This CDR3 is built from 13 residues. The V end lost 6 bases, the J end lost 0 bases, and 9 bases lay between the germline ends. The CDR3 region is CASSAGSSYEQYF. DNA of the CDR3: TGCGCCAGCAGCGCCGGGTCCTCCTACGAGCAGTACTTC.

The chain employs TRBV18 and TRBJ2-7, with D perhaps TRBD1 or TRBD2 (5 bases each). The germline V gene has CDR1 KGHSH and CDR2 LQKENI. CDR3 length: 13 residues. The V end lost 6 bases, the J end lost 7 bases, and 16 bases lay between the germline ends. The CDR3 region has the DNA TGTGCCAGCTCCAAACCTGGGACCGGGGAGCAGTACTTC. Its protein is CASSKPGTGEQYF.

In its sample, this clone was seen a few times. V is TRBV18 and J is TRBJ1-4; D not certain. In germline, CDR1 is KGHSH, CDR2 LQKENI. The CDR3 length is 13 residues. V was shortened by 6 bases and J by 4 bases, with 9 bases between the two germline ends. The CDR3 loop is CASSLSLNEKLFF. CDR3 in DNA: TGTGCCAGCTCGCTGAGTCTTAATGAAAAACTGTTTTTT.

The chain carries TRBV6-5 and TRBJ2-7; maybe TRBD2 (6 bases). Germline V gene lookup returns CDR1 MNHEY and CDR2 SVGAGI. Trimming removed 6 bases from V and 6 bases from J, with 12 bases in between. This CDR3 comprises 12 residues. CDR3 sequence: CASRLTSGEQYF. The CDR3 coding sequence is TGTGCCAGCAGACTGACTAGTGGCGAGCAGTACTTC.

Remarks on this clone: This specimen includes other DNA sequences encoding the same CDR3. DNA of the CDR3: TGTGCCAGCAGTAGCGGGACGGTTAGCACAGATACGCAGTATTTT. It yields the protein CASSSGTVSTDTQYF. The V call is TRBV6-6, the J call TRBJ2-3; TRBD2 aligns across 7 bases. With 5 bases clipped from V and 0 bases from J, the junction kept 5 bases outside the gene matches. The CDR3 spans 15 residues. CDR1 is MNHNY and CDR2 is SVGAGI in the germline V gene (reference sequence).

This rearrangement joins TRBV15 to TRBJ1-2; 7 bases agree with TRBD1. V lost 5 bases to trimming and J lost 5 bases; unmatched junction nucleotides: 5. The CDR3 extends over 13 amino acids. The germline CDR1 and CDR2 sequences are LNHNV and YYDKDF (reference sequence). The CDR3 is CATSPDRVYGYTF. In DNA form, the CDR3 reads TGTGCCACCAGCCCAGACAGGGTTTATGGCTACACCTTC.

CDR3 region: CASRSQPGKNYGYTF. Here the CDR3 DNA reads TGTGCCAGCAGATCACAACCGGGAAAAAACTATGGCTACACCTTC. The chain recombines TRBV11-2 with TRBJ1-2, with D hard to call. V was clipped by 6 bases and J by 2 bases, with 16 bases between them. The CDR3 length is 15 residues. Germline-derived CDR1 and CDR2 are SGHAT and FQNNGV.

This clone occurred once. This chain uses TRBV7-9 with TRBJ2-5; possibly TRBD1 for D (5 bases). The CDR3 loop spans 12 amino acids. Trimming left V 5 bases short and J 9 bases short, with 13 bases between. Looked up from germline, CDR1 is SEHNR and CDR2 is FQNEAQ (reference sequence). CDR3 residues: CASSLLSQAQYF. CDR3 DNA: TGTGCCAGCAGCCTTTTGTCACAGGCCCAGTACTTC.

The rearrangement links TRBV5-1 to TRBJ2-5; 10 nucleotides align to TRBD2. Germline values: CDR1 SGHRS, CDR2 YFSETQ. V lost 0 bases and J lost 1; bases outside the gene matches: 6. This CDR3 contains 17 residues. The CDR3 here is CASSLDPLAGVQETQYF. In nucleotides, the CDR3 is TGCGCCAGCAGCTTGGACCCTCTAGCGGGGGTCCAAGAGACCCAGTACTTC.

V is TRBV30 and J is TRBJ1-4; tentatively, D is TRBD1 (5 bases). Trimming cost V 3 bases and J 12 bases, with 29 bases left between them. CDR1 is GTSNPN, CDR2 SVGIG, per germline (reference sequence). The CDR3 runs 17 residues. Here the CDR3 reads CAWSGDPGLRKTTQLFF. For the CDR3, the DNA is TGTGCCTGGAGCGGGGACCCCGGATTACGAAAAACCACCCAACTGTTTTTT.

This clone was picked up one time. The rearrangement links TRBV10-3 to TRBJ2-7; 10 nucleotides align to TRBD2. There are 15 residues in the CDR3. The ends lost 4 bases at V and 0 bases at J; junction bases unmatched: 3. Looked up from germline, CDR1 is ENHRY and CDR2 is SYGVKD. DNA for the CDR3: TGTGCCATCAGTGGTTCTAGCGGGAGCTCCTACGAGCAGTACTTC. Its protein is CAISGSSGSSYEQYF.

The chain joins TRBV9 to TRBJ2-7; D is uncertain. Trimming removed 7 bases from V and 5 bases from J, with 10 bases in between. CDR3 length: 11 residues. The germline V gene has CDR1 SGDLS and CDR2 YYNGEE. The CDR3 nucleotides are TGTGCCAGCCCCAGGCCCCACGAGCAGTACTTC. Translation gives CASPRPHEQYF.

This clone was seen a few times. The chain combines TRBV2 with TRBJ2-3; 8 bases map to TRBD2. Germline CDR1 reads SNHLY; CDR2 reads FYNNEI. CDR3 length: 17 amino acids. V lost 6 bases to trimming and J lost 0 bases; unmatched junction nucleotides: 11. CDR3: CASSKGRAGDSTDTQYF. In DNA form, the CDR3 reads TGTGCCAGCAGCAAAGGGAGAGCGGGGGATAGCACAGATACGCAGTATTTT.

The V call is TRBV11-3, the J call TRBJ1-1; TRBD1 agrees at 9 bases. The CDR3 length is 14 residues. J lost 5 bases, V lost 5 bases, and 6 bases had no gene match. Germline loops: CDR1 SGHNT, CDR2 YENEEA. The CDR3 bases are TGTGCCAGCAGCCTACAGGGGGCAGAGACTGAAGCTTTCTTT. As protein: CASSLQGAETEAFF.

The V and J genes are TRBV19 and TRBJ1-1, with D unresolved. Trimming shortened V by 5 bases and J by 1 base, and 11 bases separated the two germline ends. The CDR3 sequence is 14 residues long. Germline V gene lookup returns CDR1 LNHDA and CDR2 SQIVND (reference sequence). CDR3 in amino acids: CASSRVLGNTEAFF. The CDR3 DNA sequence: TGTGCCAGTAGTCGGGTTCTAGGGAACACTGAAGCTTTCTTT.

Regarding this clone: The same CDR3 is also encoded by other DNA sequences in this sample. The J gene is TRBJ1-6, the V gene TRBV28; TRBD1 is a possible D gene (6 bases). CDR1 is MDHEN, CDR2 SYDVKM, per germline. This CDR3 comprises 12 residues. V was cut by 3 bases and J by 9 bases, with 6 bases left in between. The CDR3 region is CASSLTGSPLHF. CDR3 DNA sequence: TGTGCCAGCAGTTTGACAGGTTCACCCCTCCACTTT.

On this clone: The same CDR3 can be traced to other DNA sequences in this sample. V gene TRBV5-6 combines with J gene TRBJ1-5; 7 positions agree with TRBD1. The CDR3 spans 14 residues. The ends lost 0 bases at V and 5 bases at J; junction bases unmatched: 2. Germline V lookup: CDR1 SGHDT, CDR2 YYEEEE. CDR3 nucleotide sequence: TGTGCCAGCAGCTTGGGACAGGGAGATCAGCCCCAGCATTTT. Translating gives CASSLGQGDQPQHF.

The chain recombines TRBV6-1 with TRBJ2-7; the D call may be TRBD1 or TRBD2 (6 bases each). V was cut by 0 bases and J by 2 bases, with 11 bases left in between. CDR1 MNHNS and CDR2 SASEGT come from the germline V gene. The CDR3 extends over 15 amino acids. The CDR3 DNA reads TGTGCCAGCAGTGAAGCAACGGGGGCGGCCTACGAGCAGTACTTC. It is translated as CASSEATGAAYEQYF.

The chain recombines TRBV19 with TRBJ2-2; D possibly corresponds to TRBD1 (6 bases). The CDR3 sequence is 13 residues long. Germline V lookup: CDR1 LNHDA, CDR2 SQIVND (reference sequence). Trimming took off 9 bases at V and 4 bases at J, with 12 bases between the two ends. The chain's CDR3 is CASQWGLTGELFF. CDR3 in DNA: TGTGCCAGCCAATGGGGGCTCACCGGGGAGCTGTTTTTT.

The chain combines TRBV2 with TRBJ2-5; 7 nucleotides align to TRBD2. Germline V gene lookup returns CDR1 SNHLY and CDR2 FYNNEI. The CDR3 length is 15 residues. Unmatched junction bases numbered 13, after V lost 8 bases and J lost 4 bases. CDR3 sequence (DNA): TGTGCCAGCTGCTCCCGGGAGGCGTACGGAGAGACCCAGTACTTC. This sequence encodes CASCSREAYGETQYF.